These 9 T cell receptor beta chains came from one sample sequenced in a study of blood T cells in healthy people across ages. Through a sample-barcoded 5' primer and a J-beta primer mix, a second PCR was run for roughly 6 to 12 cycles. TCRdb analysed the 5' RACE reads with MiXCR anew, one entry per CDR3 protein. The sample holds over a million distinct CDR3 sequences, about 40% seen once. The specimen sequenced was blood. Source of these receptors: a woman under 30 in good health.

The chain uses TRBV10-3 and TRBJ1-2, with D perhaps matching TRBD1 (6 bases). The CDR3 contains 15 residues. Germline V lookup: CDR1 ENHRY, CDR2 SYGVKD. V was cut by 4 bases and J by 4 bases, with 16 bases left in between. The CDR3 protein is CAISAQGGLSYGYTF. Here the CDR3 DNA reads TGTGCCATCAGTGCACAGGGAGGCCTGAGCTATGGCTACACCTTC.

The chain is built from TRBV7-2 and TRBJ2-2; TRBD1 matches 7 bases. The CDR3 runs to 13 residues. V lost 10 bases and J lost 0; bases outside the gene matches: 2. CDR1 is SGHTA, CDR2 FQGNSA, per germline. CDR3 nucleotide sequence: TGTGCCATCAGGGGGTCGAACACCGGGGAGCTGTTTTTT. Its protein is CAIRGSNTGELFF.

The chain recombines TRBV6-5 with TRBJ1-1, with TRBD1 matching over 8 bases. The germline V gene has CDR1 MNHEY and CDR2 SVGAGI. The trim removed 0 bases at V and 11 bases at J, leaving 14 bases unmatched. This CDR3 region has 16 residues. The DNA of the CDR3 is TGTGCCAGCAGTTACTCGATCCAGGGGGCCCCCGTATGGGCTTTCTTT. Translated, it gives CASSYSIQGAPVWAFF.

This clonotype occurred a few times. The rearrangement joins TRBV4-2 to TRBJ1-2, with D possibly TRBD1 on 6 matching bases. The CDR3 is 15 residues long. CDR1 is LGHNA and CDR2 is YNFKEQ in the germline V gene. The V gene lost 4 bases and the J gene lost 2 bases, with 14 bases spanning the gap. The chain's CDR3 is CASSPVDRQNYGYTF. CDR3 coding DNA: TGTGCCAGCAGCCCCGTAGACAGGCAAAACTATGGCTACACCTTC.

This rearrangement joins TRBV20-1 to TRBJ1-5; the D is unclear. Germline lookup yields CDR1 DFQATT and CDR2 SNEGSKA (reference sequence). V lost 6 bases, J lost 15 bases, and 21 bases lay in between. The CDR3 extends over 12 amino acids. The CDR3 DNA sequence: TGCAGTGCCCTCACCCCGGACGGTTGGTTGCATTTT. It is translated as CSALTPDGWLHF.

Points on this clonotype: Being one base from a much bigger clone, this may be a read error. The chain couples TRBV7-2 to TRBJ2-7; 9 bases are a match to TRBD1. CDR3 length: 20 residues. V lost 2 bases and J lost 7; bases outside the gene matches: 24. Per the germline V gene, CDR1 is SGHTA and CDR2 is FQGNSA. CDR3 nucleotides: TGTGCCAGCAGCTTATCACCTCCTGGCCGGGACAGGGAATTTTGGAATGAGCAGTACTTC. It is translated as CASSLSPPGRDREFWNEQYF.

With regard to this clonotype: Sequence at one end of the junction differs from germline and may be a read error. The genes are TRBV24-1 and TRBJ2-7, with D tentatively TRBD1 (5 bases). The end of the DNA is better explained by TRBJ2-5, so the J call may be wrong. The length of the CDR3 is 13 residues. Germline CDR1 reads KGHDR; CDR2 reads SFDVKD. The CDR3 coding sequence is TGTGCCACCAGTCCGGCAGGGCAAGGGACCCAGTACTTC. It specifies CATSPAGQGTQYF.

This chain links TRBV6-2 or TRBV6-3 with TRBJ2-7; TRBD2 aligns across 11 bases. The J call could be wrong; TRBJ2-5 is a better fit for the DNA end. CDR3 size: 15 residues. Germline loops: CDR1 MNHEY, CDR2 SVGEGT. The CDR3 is CASRALAGGGETQYF. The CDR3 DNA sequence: TGTGCCAGCAGGGCGCTAGCGGGGGGCGGAGAGACCCAGTACTTC.

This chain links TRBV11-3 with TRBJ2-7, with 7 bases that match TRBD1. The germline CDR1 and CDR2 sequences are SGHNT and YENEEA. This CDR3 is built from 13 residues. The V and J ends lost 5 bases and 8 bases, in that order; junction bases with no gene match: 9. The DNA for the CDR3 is TGTGCCAGCAGCCCGGAGACAGGGACCAAGCAGTACTTC. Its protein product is CASSPETGTKQYF. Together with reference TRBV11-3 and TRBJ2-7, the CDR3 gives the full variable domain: EAGVVQSPRYKIIEKKQPVAFWCNPISGHNTLYWYLQNLGQGPELLIRYENEEAVDDSQLPKDRFSAERLKGVDSTLKIQPAELGDSAVYLCASSPETGTKQYFGPGTRLTVT.